This T cell receptor beta chain was retrieved from a study of blood T cell repertoires in COVID-19. For the study at large: Spain, Italy and the United States supplied samples that represented acute and convalescent COVID-19. Nucleic acid was either cDNA or gDNA, and it came from T cells, B-cell-depleted T cells, or PBMCs.

The CDR3 extends over 15 amino acids. Germline CDR1 LNHDA, CDR2 SQIVND (reference sequence). V lost 7 bases and J lost 5; bases outside the gene matches: 11. Per the original data handling: The authors estimated nucleated cell counts from reference gene primer amplification. TCRdb's table, derived via immunoSEQ multiplex PCR, lists solely in-frame clones and lacks some. Clone size and V and J calls were adopted from that table, with D and trimming inferred from the DNA. Altogether about 120,000 clones are present, 70% to 75% being singletons, with the ten largest covering around 6%. The sequenced material came from peripheral blood. The J gene is TRBJ1-5, the V gene TRBV19; TRBD1 agrees at 7 bases. This sequence was found in a man aged 55-75 years with acute or convalescent COVID-19. The CDR3 DNA sequence: TGTGCCAGTACCTCGACAGGGCAGTCTCATCAGCCCCAGCATTTT. Translating gives CASTSTGQSHQPQHF.